This is a list of T cell receptor beta chains from one sample in a study of vaccination and CD4 T cells after COVID-19. These TCRs are of unknown antigen specificity. One entry per CDR3 protein results from TCRdb running MiXCR on the PCR reads. The sample lists about 25,000 distinct CDR3 sequences; 67% were seen once. The specimen comprised CD4+ T cells from blood, cultured in vitro, sampled after SARS-CoV-2 vaccination. All receptors derive from a human donor who received a COVID-19 vaccine. CDR3s include the opening cysteine and the closing phenylalanine or tryptophan. The order of the fields is clone size, CDR3 length, V gene, D gene, J gene, CDR3 protein, CDR3 DNA. D genes are given only for firm matches. The size field is filled for only some rows; it gives once, few, many or a size class.

>few|13|TRBV10-3|-|TRBJ1-5
CAINRQESQPQHF
TGTGCCATCAATCGACAGGAGAGTCAGCCCCAGCATTTT
>-|14|TRBV6-1|TRBD1|TRBJ1-2
CASSDNRGLGGYTF
TGTGCCAGCAGCGACAACAGGGGATTGGGTGGCTACACCTTC
>-|13|TRBV7-3|-|TRBJ1-6
CASSQGQGAPLHF
TGTGCCAGCAGCCAGGGGCAAGGGGCACCCCTCCACTTT
>-|15|TRBV7-8|TRBD2|TRBJ2-3
CASSRGVVSTDTQYF
TGTGCCAGCAGCCGGGGGGTGGTAAGCACAGATACGCAGTATTTT
>-|17|TRBV15|TRBD1|TRBJ1-5
CATSRVWGQGAGQPQHF
TGTGCCACCAGCAGAGTTTGGGGACAGGGGGCCGGTCAGCCCCAGCATTTT
>-|16|TRBV20-1|-|TRBJ1-3
CSAHRPGGSSGNTIYF
TGCAGTGCTCACCGGCCCGGGGGGAGCTCTGGAAACACCATATATTTT
>-|14|TRBV19|-|TRBJ1-1
CASSIDTGNTEAFF
TGTGCCAGTAGTATTGACACGGGGAACACTGAAGCTTTCTTT
>few|16|TRBV19|-|TRBJ2-2
CASSMPGGTNTGELFF
TGTGCCAGTAGTATGCCCGGGGGAACGAACACCGGGGAGCTGTTTTTT
>-|14|TRBV18|-|TRBJ1-1
CASSPIKVEETAFF
TGTGCCAGCTCACCAATCAAGGTTGAGGAGACAGCTTTCTTT
>-|13|TRBV30|-|TRBJ2-1
CAWSVKGGNEQFF
TGTGCCTGGAGTGTAAAGGGGGGGAATGAGCAGTTCTTC
>-|13|TRBV30|-|TRBJ1-1
CAWGSGEGTEAFF
TGTGCCTGGGGCTCAGGGGAAGGGACTGAAGCTTTCTTT
>few|14|TRBV19|-|TRBJ1-5
CASSPTISNQPQHF
TGTGCCAGTAGCCCCACGATTAGCAATCAGCCCCAGCATTTT
>-|15|TRBV20-1|TRBD1|TRBJ2-3
CSAIWSDRGGDTQYF
TGCAGTGCTATTTGGTCGGACAGGGGAGGCGATACGCAGTATTTT
>-|17|TRBV4-1|TRBD2|TRBJ2-1
CASSQGGLAGGYNEQFF
TGCGCCAGCAGCCAAGGGGGACTAGCGGGGGGTTACAATGAGCAGTTCTTC
>few|15|TRBV6-1|-|TRBJ1-2
CASSEVLGAGYGYTF
TGTGCCAGCAGTGAAGTCTTAGGGGCCGGGTATGGCTACACCTTC
>-|14|TRBV24-1|-|TRBJ2-2
CATSDSGWTGELFF
TGTGCCACCAGTGATTCGGGATGGACCGGGGAGCTGTTTTTT
>-|14|TRBV7-8|TRBD1|TRBJ1-2
CASSRRTGLFGYTF
TGTGCCAGCAGCCGTCGGACAGGGCTTTTTGGCTACACCTTC
>few|16|TRBV2|-|TRBJ2-1
CASSAVRGSSYNEQFF
TGTGCCAGCAGTGCCGTGAGGGGCAGCTCCTACAATGAGCAGTTCTTC
>-|16|TRBV7-3|TRBD1|TRBJ1-5
CASSRGGTGGDQPQHF
TGTGCCAGCAGCCGGGGTGGGACAGGGGGAGATCAGCCCCAGCATTTT
>-|17|TRBV19|-|TRBJ1-6
CAGSRNPPGGGNSPLHF
TGTGCCGGTAGCCGCAACCCCCCGGGTGGTGGGAATTCACCCCTCCACTTT
>few|16|TRBV24-1|TRBD1|TRBJ1-1
CATSDPSGQGGTEAFF
TGTGCCACCAGTGATCCATCCGGACAGGGGGGGACTGAAGCTTTCTTT
>few|14|TRBV10-3|-|TRBJ2-5
CAISQSGVQETQYF
TGTGCCATCAGCCAATCGGGGGTCCAAGAGACCCAGTACTTC
>-|17|TRBV7-2|TRBD2|TRBJ2-3
CASSLVGGGLDSDTQYF
TGTGCCAGCAGCTTAGTGGGCGGGGGACTAGATTCAGATACGCAGTATTTT
>-|14|TRBV7-6|-|TRBJ2-2
CASSLRVTGGELFF
TGTGCCAGCAGCTTGAGAGTAACTGGAGGGGAGCTGTTTTTT